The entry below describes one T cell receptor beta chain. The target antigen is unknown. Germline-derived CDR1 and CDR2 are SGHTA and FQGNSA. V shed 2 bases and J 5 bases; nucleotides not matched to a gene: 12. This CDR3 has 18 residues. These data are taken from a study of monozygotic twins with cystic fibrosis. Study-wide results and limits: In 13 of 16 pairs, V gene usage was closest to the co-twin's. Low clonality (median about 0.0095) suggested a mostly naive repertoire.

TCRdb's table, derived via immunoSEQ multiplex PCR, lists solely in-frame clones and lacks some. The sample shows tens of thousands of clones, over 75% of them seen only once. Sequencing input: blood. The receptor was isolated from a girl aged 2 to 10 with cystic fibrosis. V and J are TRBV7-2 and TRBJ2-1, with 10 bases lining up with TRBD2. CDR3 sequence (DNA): TGTGCCAGCAGCTTAAAGGGCGAGCGGGGGGGCAAGGACAATGAGCAGTTCTTC. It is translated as CASSLKGERGGKDNEQFF.